One sample yielded the 29 T cell receptor beta chains listed below, sequenced in a study of Graves' ophthalmopathy and Graves' hyperthyroidism. For repertoire sequencing, the TCR beta CDR3 regions were amplified from RNA transcripts. First-round RT-PCR with HTBI primers preceded a second-round multiplex PCR. From the multiplex PCR reads, TCRdb called clonotypes with MiXCR, one entry per CDR3 protein. There are about 500,000 distinct CDR3 sequences in the sample; under 15% occur only once, and over 8% lies in the top ten. Input material: blood. These receptors were obtained from a woman in her twenties or thirties with Graves' ophthalmopathy.

This clonotype was recorded many times. The rearrangement uses TRBV10-3 and TRBJ2-7; the D gene is possibly TRBD1 (6 bases). In germline, CDR1 is ENHRY, CDR2 SYGVKD. V dropped 0 bases and J dropped 5 bases, with 17 bases sitting between them. CDR3 size: 16 residues. CDR3 residues: CAISESVGAIRHEQYF. The CDR3 DNA is TGTGCCATCAGTGAGTCGGTGGGGGCTATTCGCCACGAGCAGTACTTC.

This clonotype was observed at least ten times. CDR3 bases: TGTGCCAGCAGTTCAAGCGGGGGGCTAACCTACGAGCAGTACTTC. Translation: CASSSSGGLTYEQYF. The chain is built from TRBV28 and TRBJ2-7; 9 bases line up with TRBD2. Trimming removed 4 bases from V and 2 bases from J; junction bases left unmatched: 6. The V gene's germline CDR1 is MDHEN and CDR2 SYDVKM. This CDR3 spans 15 amino acids.

This clonotype was found many times. Mismatch with germline at one junction end may stem from a read error. The CDR3 DNA is TGTACCAGCAGCAAGGGGGGAGACAAAAACATTAAGTACTTC. It encodes CTSSKGGDKNIKYF. V usage is TRBV7-2 and J usage is TRBJ2-4; the D call may be TRBD1 or TRBD2 (6 bases each). The length of the CDR3 is 14 residues. Germline V gene lookup returns CDR1 SGHTA and CDR2 FQGNSA.

This clonotype was observed many times. The chain is built from TRBV6-1 and TRBJ1-1; D gene unclear. V dropped 5 bases and J dropped 8 bases, with 9 bases sitting between them. Looked up from germline, CDR1 is MNHNS and CDR2 is SASEGT. The CDR3 has 11 amino acids. The CDR3 reads CASSTTGEAFF. As DNA, the CDR3 is TGTGCCAGCAGTACGACGGGGGAAGCTTTCTTT.

This clonotype was counted ten times or more. This chain uses TRBV2 with TRBJ2-7; D may be TRBD2 (5 bases). The CDR3 consists of 16 residues. Between the trimmed V and J ends, which lost 6 bases and 2 bases, there was a span of 20 bases. Germline CDR1 and CDR2: SNHLY and FYNNEI. The CDR3 DNA sequence: TGTGCCAGCAGGAAGACCCTAGCCCCTTGGGCCTACGAGCAGTACTTC. Translating it yields CASRKTLAPWAYEQYF.

In this sample, this clonotype turned up many times. This rearrangement joins TRBV19 to TRBJ2-2; perhaps TRBD2 as D (6 bases). CDR1 is LNHDA, CDR2 SQIVND, per germline (reference sequence). Trimming cost V 0 bases and J 4 bases, with 15 bases left between them. The CDR3 consists of 17 residues. The CDR3 DNA reads as TGTGCCAGTAGTATAGATCATCGGGGGATATTCACCGGGGAGCTGTTTTTT. Amino acid sequence: CASSIDHRGIFTGELFF.

This clonotype was found many times. This chain connects TRBV27 to TRBJ1-2; no clear D. The CDR3 runs to 12 residues. Per germline, CDR1 MNHEY and CDR2 SMNVEV (reference sequence). V was shortened by 8 bases and J by 7 bases, with 14 bases between the two germline ends. The CDR3 sequence: CASGKGLGGYTF. The CDR3, as DNA: TGTGCCAGCGGGAAAGGACTGGGTGGCTACACCTTC.

Concerning this clonotype itself: At one end, the junction sequence differs from germline, possibly due to a read error. The chain recombines TRBV20-1 with TRBJ2-7; D call uncertain. CDR1 and CDR2 (germline): DFQATT, SNEGSKA (reference sequence). The CDR3 contains 10 residues. The CDR3 here is CSARDDEQYF. In nucleotides, the CDR3 is TGCAGCGCTAGAGATGACGAGCAGTACTTC.

Many counts were recorded for this clonotype. Here the CDR3 reads CASNRGVTGELFF. CDR3 bases: TGTGCCAGCAACAGGGGGGTCACCGGGGAGCTGTTTTTT. The chain combines TRBV6-2 or TRBV6-3 with TRBJ2-2; 8 positions agree with TRBD1. Per germline, CDR1 MNHEY and CDR2 SVGEGT. The CDR3 length is 13 residues. The V gene end was trimmed by 7 bases and the J gene end by 4 bases; junction bases not matched to a gene: 2.

This clonotype came up many times. The genes are TRBV7-9 and TRBJ1-1; D is unclear. The CDR3 extends over 15 amino acids. From germline, CDR1 is SEHNR and CDR2 FQNEAQ (reference sequence). The V end was cut by 1 base, the J end by 4 bases, with 13 bases between. The CDR3 DNA reads as TGTGCCAGCAGCTTAGACCCGACGGTGGGCACTGAAGCTTTCTTT. This codes for CASSLDPTVGTEAFF.

Many counts were recorded for this clonotype. The gene calls are TRBV20-1 and TRBJ2-2; 11 nucleotides line up with TRBD1. Looked up from germline, CDR1 is DFQATT and CDR2 is SNEGSKA (reference sequence). The CDR3 is made up of 15 amino acids. Unmatched junction bases numbered 5, after V lost 5 bases and J lost 3 bases. DNA for the CDR3: TGCAGTGCTCGAGCGGGACAGGGGGACACCGGGGAGCTGTTTTTT. Its translation is CSARAGQGDTGELFF.

This clonotype has at least ten counts. The rearrangement joins TRBV29-1 to TRBJ2-6, with D uncertain. Germline CDR1 is SQVTM and CDR2 is ANQGSEA. This CDR3 has 14 amino acids. The V and J ends lost 4 bases and 2 bases respectively, with 9 bases between them. CDR3 protein: CSVARTAGANVLTF. The CDR3 DNA follows: TGCAGCGTTGCCAGGACGGCTGGGGCCAACGTCCTGACTTTC.

The V call is TRBV6-1, the J call TRBJ1-2; D perhaps matches TRBD1 (5 bases). Germline V gene sequence: CDR1 MNHNS, CDR2 SASEGT. Trimming cost V 7 bases and J 4 bases, with 16 bases left between them. This CDR3 is 14 amino acids long. This CDR3 is CASTANQGAYGYTF. The CDR3 DNA follows: TGTGCCAGCACCGCGAACCAGGGTGCCTATGGCTACACCTTC.

This clonotype occurred many times. The CDR3 DNA reads as TGTGCCAGCAGTTACTCGCGTAGACACGTCCAAGAGACCCAGTACTTC. It is translated as CASSYSRRHVQETQYF. The J gene is TRBJ2-5, the V gene TRBV6-5; no firm D call. V lost 0 bases and J lost 1, with 12 bases in between. In germline, CDR1 is MNHEY, CDR2 SVGAGI. The CDR3 consists of 16 residues.

This clonotype was recorded many times. V and J are TRBV6-1 and TRBJ2-7; D possibly corresponds to TRBD2 (6 bases). Germline assignment: CDR1 MNHNS and CDR2 SASEGT. Trimming removed 2 bases at V and 6 bases at J, with 11 bases between. The CDR3 runs to 13 residues. The CDR3 loop is CASSEQWGVEQYF. CDR3 bases: TGTGCCAGCAGTGAACAATGGGGGGTCGAGCAGTACTTC.

Note on this clonotype: This sequence may be a read error, since a much larger clone differs from it by one base. V usage is TRBV5-5 and J usage is TRBJ2-5; 7 bases match TRBD1. Per germline, CDR1 SGHKS and CDR2 YYEKEE (reference sequence). The CDR3 has 16 amino acids. The CDR3 reads CVSSPWTGRIQETQYF. DNA of the CDR3: TGTGTCAGCAGCCCTTGGACAGGACGAATACAAGAGACCCAGTACTTC.

This clonotype occurred many times. The genes are TRBV6-1 and TRBJ1-5; D possibly corresponds to TRBD1 (5 bases). Germline CDR1 reads MNHNS; CDR2 reads SASEGT. CDR3 length equals 16 residues. V was trimmed by 6 bases and J by 2 bases, leaving 17 bases between them. CDR3 loop: CASRTGATGRNQPQHF. The CDR3 DNA reads as TGTGCCAGCAGAACCGGGGCCACGGGCCGCAATCAGCCCCAGCATTTT.

This clonotype was recorded many times. The chain carries TRBV5-1 and TRBJ1-2, with D perhaps TRBD1 (6 bases). V was cut by 5 bases and J by 7 bases, with 21 bases left in between. From germline, CDR1 is SGHRS and CDR2 YFSETQ. The CDR3 sequence is 15 residues long. The CDR3 region has the DNA TGCGCCAGCAGTCCAGGACAGACTTTAGGAGGTGGCTACACCTTC. Its protein product is CASSPGQTLGGGYTF.

This clonotype was seen many times. The rearrangement uses TRBV28 and TRBJ1-1, with D unclear. This CDR3 has 13 residues. Trimming stripped 7 bases from V and 4 bases from J, with 13 bases between. Germline V gene lookup returns CDR1 MDHEN and CDR2 SYDVKM. CDR3 sequence (DNA): TGTGCCAGCACCCCCGTCCTTTTCACTGAAGCTTTCTTT. Translation gives CASTPVLFTEAFF.

This clonotype was observed many times. The junction shows a germline mismatch at one end, possibly a read error. The chain has TRBV28 and TRBJ2-7, with 7 positions matching TRBD1. Germline V gene sequence: CDR1 MDHEN, CDR2 SYDVKM. CDR3 length: 13 amino acids. The CDR3 nucleotides are TGTGCCAGCAGTTTGGACAGGTCCTCCGAGCAGTACTTC. This encodes CASSLDRSSEQYF.

This clonotype was seen a few times. This chain connects TRBV28 to TRBJ2-2; 8 positions match TRBD2. The CDR3 is 15 residues long. Trimming removed 1 base from V and 4 bases from J; junction bases left unmatched: 2. Germline V gives CDR1 MDHEN, CDR2 SYDVKM. CDR3 nucleotide sequence: TGTGCCAGCAGTTTATACGGGAGGGCCACCGGGGAGCTGTTTTTT. Its translation: CASSLYGRATGELFF. The full variable domain, with the rest looked up from reference TRBV28 and TRBJ2-2, is DVKVTQSSRYLVKRTGEKVFLECVQDMDHENMFWYRQDPGLGLRLIYFSYDVKMKEKGDIPEGYSVSREKKERFSLILESASTNQTSMYLCASSLYGRATGELFFGEGSRLTVL.

This clonotype was observed at least ten times. This chain connects TRBV24-1 to TRBJ1-1; D remains unclear. The V and J ends lost 9 bases and 6 bases respectively, with 7 bases between them. The CDR3 loop spans 10 amino acids. The germline V gene encodes CDR1 KGHDR and CDR2 SFDVKD. The CDR3, as DNA: TGTGCCACCCAGCGCTCTGAAGCTTTCTTT. Encoded protein: CATQRSEAFF.

This clonotype was recorded a few times. J is TRBJ2-7 and V is TRBV11-2; 13 bases match TRBD2. Germline V gives CDR1 SGHAT, CDR2 FQNNGV. The CDR3 is made up of 14 amino acids. V shed 1 base, J shed 7 bases, and the junction held 1 base outside the gene matches. The CDR3 DNA sequence: TGTGCCAGCAGCTTAGGGGGACTAGCGGGAGAGCAGTACTTC. It encodes CASSLGGLAGEQYF.

This clonotype was counted ten times or more. The chain is built from TRBV7-6 and TRBJ2-3, with D perhaps matching TRBD1 (6 bases). The CDR3 extends over 15 amino acids. Looked up from germline, CDR1 is SGHVS and CDR2 is FNYEAQ. V lost 5 bases, J lost 3 bases, and 15 bases lay in between. The CDR3 reads CASSPRTAKTDTQYF. The CDR3 DNA reads TGTGCCAGCAGCCCAAGGACAGCAAAAACAGATACGCAGTATTTT.

This clonotype was detected many times. In nucleotides, the CDR3 is TGTGCCAGCAGTTTAGAGAGGGGAACTGAAGCTTTCTTT. Translating it yields CASSLERGTEAFF. The V gene is TRBV28, the J gene TRBJ1-1, with a tentative D call TRBD1 (5 bases). Germline V gene sequence: CDR1 MDHEN, CDR2 SYDVKM. Trimming removed 2 bases from V and 5 bases from J, with 9 bases in between. The CDR3 extends over 13 amino acids.

In this sample, this clonotype turned up many times. V is TRBV7-2 and J is TRBJ2-7, with 7 bases aligning to TRBD1. The V segment lost 6 bases and the J segment 6 bases; nucleotides outside the gene matches: 5. The CDR3 consists of 12 residues. CDR1 is SGHTA and CDR2 is FQGNSA in the germline V gene. CDR3 sequence (DNA): TGTGCCAGCAGAAGACAGGGTTCCGAGCAGTACTTC. Amino acid sequence: CASRRQGSEQYF.

A remark on this clonotype: It may be a read error: a sequence one base away is much more abundant. This sequence joins TRBV19 and TRBJ2-2; TRBD2 might be the D (6 bases). CDR1 is LNHDA, CDR2 SQIVND, per germline (reference sequence). Trimming removed 7 bases from V and 3 bases from J, with 15 bases in between. The CDR3 length is 15 residues. The CDR3 loop is CASKVSGVDTGELFF. CDR3 bases: TGTGCCAGTAAGGTATCGGGAGTCGACACCGGGGAGCTGTTTTTT.

The sample holds many counts of this clonotype. V usage is TRBV30 and J usage is TRBJ1-1, with D perhaps TRBD1 (6 bases). With 0 bases removed from V and 3 bases from J, the gap between germline ends came to 14 bases. The CDR3 extends over 15 amino acids. Germline V gene data show CDR1 as GTSNPN and CDR2 as SVGIG (reference sequence). The CDR3 DNA follows: TGTGCCTGGAGTGTACGACAGACAGGAGACACTGAAGCTTTCTTT. This encodes CAWSVRQTGDTEAFF.

The sample holds many counts of this clonotype. The rearrangement links TRBV5-1 to TRBJ1-1; maybe TRBD1 (5 bases). CDR1 and CDR2 from the germline V gene are SGHRS and YFSETQ. The CDR3 covers 14 residues. The V end was cut by 3 bases, the J end by 0 bases, with 9 bases between. Here the CDR3 DNA reads TGCGCCAGCAGCTGGGACGGCATGAACACTGAAGCTTTCTTT. This gives the protein CASSWDGMNTEAFF.